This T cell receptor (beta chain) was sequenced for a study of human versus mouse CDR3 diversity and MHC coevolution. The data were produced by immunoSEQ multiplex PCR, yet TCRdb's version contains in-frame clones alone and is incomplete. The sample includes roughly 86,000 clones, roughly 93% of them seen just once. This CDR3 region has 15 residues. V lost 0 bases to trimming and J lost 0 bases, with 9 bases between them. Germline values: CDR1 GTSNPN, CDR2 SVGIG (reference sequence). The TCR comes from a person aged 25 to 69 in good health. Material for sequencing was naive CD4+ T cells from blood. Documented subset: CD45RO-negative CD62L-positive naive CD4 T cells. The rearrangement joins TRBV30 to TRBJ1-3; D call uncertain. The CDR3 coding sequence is TGTGCCTGGAGTGTCGGGAGTACCTCTGGAAACACCATATATTTT. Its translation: CAWSVGSTSGNTIYF. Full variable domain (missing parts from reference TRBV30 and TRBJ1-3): SQTIHQWPATLVQPVGSPLSLECTVEGTSNPNLYWYRQAAGRGLQLLFYSVGIGQISSEVPQNLSASRPQDRQFILSSKKLLLSDSGFYLCAWSVGSTSGNTIYFGEGSWLTVV.